Following are 26 T cell receptor beta chains from one sample sequenced in a study of cytomegalovirus exposure and HLA in healthy donors. The PCR was carried out with 60 Vbeta primers and 13 Jbeta primers. Libraries were prepared by immunoSEQ multiplex PCR; TCRdb keeps only in-frame clonotypes and omits some of them. The data show roughly 120,000 clones, about 8% seen once. Sequences were obtained from PBMCs. The receptors here all came from a woman aged 40-49 years in good health and CMV-seropositive.

This sequence joins TRBV28 and TRBJ1-2; 7 bases match TRBD1. V lost 8 bases to trimming and J lost 6 bases; unmatched junction nucleotides: 3. The CDR3 loop spans 11 amino acids. CDR1 and CDR2 from the germline V gene are MDHEN and SYDVKM. Here the CDR3 DNA reads TGTGCCAGCCGTGACAGGGATGGCTACACCTTC. Protein: CASRDRDGYTF.

There are a few counts of this clone. The V gene is TRBV5-1, the J gene TRBJ1-2; 7 bases match TRBD1. CDR3 length: 14 residues. Germline V lookup: CDR1 SGHRS, CDR2 YFSETQ. Unmatched junction bases numbered 7, after V lost 4 bases and J lost 4 bases. CDR3 nucleotides: TGCGCCAGCAGCCCCCAGACAGGGAGCTATGGCTACACCTTC. Translation gives CASSPQTGSYGYTF.

The V call is TRBV4-1, the J call TRBJ1-1; perhaps TRBD1 as D (5 bases). This CDR3 spans 14 amino acids. Looked up from germline, CDR1 is MGHRA and CDR2 is YSYEKL. The V end lost 4 bases, the J end lost 4 bases, and 13 bases lay between the germline ends. The CDR3 DNA is TGCGCCAGCAGCCCTTTGCTCGGGGGCACTGAAGCTTTCTTT. The encoded protein is CASSPLLGGTEAFF.

This clone showed up many times. The same CDR3 can be traced to other DNA sequences in this sample. In DNA form, the CDR3 reads TGCGCCAGCAGCCCGGGACAGGGGACCTACAATGAGCAGTTCTTC. Translation gives CASSPGQGTYNEQFF. This sequence joins TRBV5-1 and TRBJ2-1, with TRBD1 identical over 10 bases. Germline loops: CDR1 SGHRS, CDR2 YFSETQ. V shed 4 bases, J shed 2 bases, and the junction held 3 bases outside the gene matches. The CDR3 spans 15 residues.

This clone was counted a few times. The gene calls are TRBV6-1 and TRBJ2-4, with 8 positions matching TRBD1. This CDR3 has 13 amino acids. With V trimmed by 5 bases and J by 8 bases, 5 bases remained unmatched. Germline CDR1 MNHNS, CDR2 SASEGT. The chain's CDR3 is CASSSDRGDIQYF. CDR3 sequence (DNA): TGTGCCAGCAGTTCCGACAGGGGAGACATTCAGTACTTC.

The chain couples TRBV4-1 to TRBJ2-1; 15 nucleotides align to TRBD2. With 0 bases clipped from V and 0 bases from J, the junction kept 9 bases outside the gene matches. The CDR3 is 21 residues long. Looked up from germline, CDR1 is MGHRA and CDR2 is YSYEKL. The CDR3 loop reads CASSQEGAGTSGGSSYNEQFF. The CDR3 region has the DNA TGCGCCAGCAGCCAAGAAGGTGCCGGGACTAGCGGGGGGAGCTCCTACAATGAGCAGTTCTTC.

This clone was counted between two and nine times. The V gene is TRBV12-5, the J gene TRBJ2-2, with TRBD1 matching over 7 bases. V dropped 6 bases and J dropped 4; count of bases not matched to a gene: 5. Germline-derived CDR1 and CDR2 are LGHNT and FRNRAP. The CDR3 loop spans 14 amino acids. The CDR3 here is CASGARGPTGELFF. The CDR3 DNA reads TGTGCTAGTGGCGCGAGGGGGCCCACCGGGGAGCTGTTTTTT.

The CDR3 sequence is CRVGGLAGTSYNEQFF. The CDR3 region has the DNA TGTAGAGTAGGGGGACTAGCGGGAACCTCCTACAATGAGCAGTTCTTC. The chain joins TRBV7-2 to TRBJ2-1, with 13 bases that match TRBD2. CDR1 is SGHTA, CDR2 FQGNSA, per germline. This CDR3 region has 16 residues.

Points on this clone: Relative to the germline gene, one junction end is altered; a read error may explain this. The chain is built from TRBV7-3 and TRBJ2-3; D perhaps matches TRBD2 (5 bases). Germline V lookup: CDR1 SGHTA, CDR2 FQGTGA. The CDR3 is made up of 14 amino acids. The CDR3 DNA follows: TGTGCCAGCAGCCTAACTAGTTCTGGAGATACGCAGTATTTT. Its translation: CASSLTSSGDTQYF. The whole variable domain, filled in from reference TRBV7-3 and TRBJ2-3, reads GAGVSQTPSNKVTEKGKYVELRCDPISGHTALYWYRQSLGQGPEFLIYFQGTGAADDSGLPNDRFFAVRPEGSVSTLKIQRTERGDSAVYLCASSLTSSGDTQYFGPGTRLTVL.

This rearrangement joins TRBV27 to TRBJ2-7; 8 bases map to TRBD1. The V gene's germline CDR1 is MNHEY and CDR2 SMNVEV (reference sequence). The CDR3 length is 13 residues. The V and J ends lost 5 bases and 6 bases, in that order; junction bases with no gene match: 6. CDR3 region: CASSTDRVGEQYF. In DNA, the CDR3 is TGTGCCAGCAGTACGGACAGGGTGGGCGAGCAGTACTTC.

This clone was seen a few times. V and J are TRBV6-6 and TRBJ2-3; 9 bases are shared with TRBD2. This CDR3 has 14 residues. Looked up from germline, CDR1 is MNHNY and CDR2 is SVGAGI (reference sequence). After removal of 7 bases from V and 1 base from J, the junction contained 3 bases not matched to a gene. The CDR3 reads CASTQRGGTDTQYF. Written as DNA, the CDR3 is TGTGCCAGCACCCAGCGGGGGGGCACAGATACGCAGTATTTT.

This chain uses TRBV6-5 with TRBJ2-7, with 7 bases that match TRBD2. J gave up 1 base and V 5 bases, and 5 bases lay outside the gene matches. Germline CDR1 and CDR2: MNHEY and SVGAGI. This CDR3 has 14 residues. The CDR3 loop is CASSPPGGSYEQYF. CDR3 DNA: TGTGCCAGCAGTCCCCCGGGGGGTTCCTACGAGCAGTACTTC.

This clone was seen a handful of times. J is TRBJ1-2 and V is TRBV27; 8 bases fit TRBD1. The CDR3 length is 17 residues. Losses at the gene ends were 3 bases for V and 8 bases for J; bases not matched to a gene: 17. Germline V gives CDR1 MNHEY, CDR2 SMNVEV (reference sequence). CDR3 in amino acids: CASSFFYGQGGTRGYTF. The CDR3 nucleotides are TGTGCCAGCAGTTTTTTCTACGGACAGGGCGGGACTCGAGGCTACACCTTC.

This clone was recorded a few times. The chain is built from TRBV7-5 and TRBJ1-4; TRBD1 was called by the table and not checked on the DNA. TRBV7-5 is tagged as a pseudogene. CDR3 size: 20 residues. The CDR3 reads CVRSLRFGRCLTATNEKLFF. CDR3 coding DNA: TGTGTCAGAAGCTTACGTTTCGGCAGGTGTCTTACCGCAACTAATGAAAAACTGTTTTTT.

This clone rates as medium-sized. The V and J genes are TRBV7-9 and TRBJ2-3; D is perhaps TRBD1 (6 bases). V was shortened by 10 bases and J by 0 bases, with 11 bases between the two germline ends. CDR1 SEHNR and CDR2 FQNEAQ come from the germline V gene (reference sequence). CDR3 length: 13 amino acids. CDR3 sequence reads: CATGRGSTDTQYF. CDR3 bases: TGTGCCACAGGAAGGGGGAGCACAGATACGCAGTATTTT.

V is TRBV6-5 and J is TRBJ1-1; 9 bases map to TRBD1. The CDR3 totals 15 residues. Unmatched junction bases numbered 6, after V lost 7 bases and J lost 0 bases. From germline, CDR1 is MNHEY and CDR2 SVGAGI. The chain's CDR3 is CASTPTGGMNTEAFF. CDR3 coding DNA: TGTGCCAGCACCCCGACAGGGGGAATGAACACTGAAGCTTTCTTT.

A few counts support this clone. The rearrangement uses TRBV19 and TRBJ1-5; D not resolved. Germline V gene lookup returns CDR1 LNHDA and CDR2 SQIVND (reference sequence). The V gene lost 5 bases and the J gene lost 3 bases, with 17 bases spanning the gap. The CDR3 loop spans 16 amino acids. Written as DNA, the CDR3 is TGTGCCAGTAGTCGTTGGGCGGGTGCGTACAATCAGCCCCAGCATTTT. Its translation is CASSRWAGAYNQPQHF.

The chain employs TRBV9 and TRBJ1-6, with TRBD1 matching over 8 bases. The V gene's germline CDR1 is SGDLS and CDR2 YYNGEE. V was pared by 4 bases and J by 5 bases, with 2 bases of the junction left unmatched. This CDR3 spans 14 amino acids. The CDR3 DNA reads TGTGCCAGCAGCTTACAGGGGGATAATTCACCCCTCCACTTT. This gives the protein CASSLQGDNSPLHF.

This clone was counted only a few times. The genes are TRBV6-6 and TRBJ2-3; D is unresolved. CDR3 length: 11 residues. V dropped 8 bases and J dropped 3 bases, with 6 bases sitting between them. CDR1 MNHNY and CDR2 SVGAGI come from the germline V gene (reference sequence). CDR3 DNA sequence: TGTGCCAGCCGCAGGACAGATACGCAGTATTTT. Its translation: CASRRTDTQYF.

The CDR3 nucleotides are TGTGCCAGCAGCGTAGTTGCGGTCCAAAGATCCTACAATGAGCAGTTCTTC. Its translation: CASSVVAVQRSYNEQFF. The chain carries TRBV9 and TRBJ2-1, with D unresolved. CDR1 and CDR2 from the germline V gene are SGDLS and YYNGEE. CDR3 size: 17 residues. Trimming shortened V by 0 bases and J by 1 base, and 14 bases separated the two germline ends.

This sequence joins TRBV5-4 and TRBJ1-4; 7 bases agree with TRBD1. CDR3 size: 15 residues. The J segment lost 2 bases and the V segment lost 4 bases, leaving 5 bases of the junction unmatched. The germline CDR1 and CDR2 sequences are SGHNT and YYREEE (reference sequence). The CDR3, as DNA: TGTGCCAGCAGCGTGACAGGGCAGACTAATGAAAAACTGTTTTTT. Its protein product is CASSVTGQTNEKLFF.

This clone was seen more than once but under ten times. This chain links TRBV7-9 with TRBJ1-4, with 9 bases fitting TRBD1. This CDR3 is 17 amino acids long. The germline CDR1 and CDR2 sequences are SEHNR and FQNEAQ (reference sequence). The V gene end was trimmed by 5 bases and the J gene end by 0 bases; junction bases not matched to a gene: 7. The DNA for the CDR3 is TGTGCCAGCAGCGTCGGACAGGGGCAAGCAACTAATGAAAAACTGTTTTTT. This gives the protein CASSVGQGQATNEKLFF.

This clone was seen more than once but under ten times. The chain is built from TRBV15 and TRBJ1-1, with D possibly TRBD1 on 5 matching bases. The CDR3 is made up of 15 amino acids. Germline loops: CDR1 LNHNV, CDR2 YYDKDF (reference sequence). Trimming took off 4 bases at V and 3 bases at J, with 15 bases between the two ends. CDR3 sequence (DNA): TGTGCCACCAGCACAGATCGAGGGGACTACACTGAAGCTTTCTTT. This encodes CATSTDRGDYTEAFF.

To note about this clone: One junction end disagrees with the germline gene, perhaps due to a read error. V and J are TRBV19 and TRBJ1-2, with D unclear. The CDR3 runs to 12 residues. In germline, CDR1 is LNHDA, CDR2 SQIVND (reference sequence). This CDR3 is CTSSIIHGGYTF. The CDR3 DNA follows: TGTACCAGTAGTATAATCCACGGGGGCTACACCTTC.

Only a few counts were recorded for this clone. This chain joins TRBV7-3 and TRBJ2-1, with 7 nucleotides matching TRBD2. The CDR3 sequence is 15 residues long. Trimming removed 3 bases from V and 3 bases from J; junction bases left unmatched: 5. CDR1 is SGHTA, CDR2 FQGTGA, per germline. CDR3 amino acids: CASSFLSGVYNEQFF. CDR3 DNA sequence: TGTGCCAGCAGCTTTTTAAGCGGGGTCTACAATGAGCAGTTCTTC.

The chain uses TRBV6-4 and TRBJ1-1; the D gene is possibly TRBD1 (5 bases). The CDR3 is 14 amino acids. Germline V CDR1 and CDR2: MRHNA, SNTAGT. Trimming took 0 bases from V and 4 from J, leaving 9 bases between them. The CDR3 nucleotides are TGTGCCAGCAGTGACTCAGGGAGGGGCACTGAAGCTTTCTTT. Protein sequence: CASSDSGRGTEAFF.